The rows below give T cell receptor beta chains drawn from one sample of a study of OX40 agonist ivuxolimab in advanced cancers. Data came from immunoSEQ multiplex PCR; TCRdb stores just in-frame clones and leaves some out. The sample has approximately 62,000 clones; roughly nine tenths are singletons. The starting material was CD4+ or CD8+ T cells sorted from blood, obtained in a trial of the OX40 agonist ivuxolimab. The origin of the receptors is an adult with an advanced solid tumor such as melanoma, head and neck, liver or kidney cancer. CDR3s include the opening cysteine and the closing phenylalanine or tryptophan. D genes are given only for firm matches. Clone size is not always given. Where it is, it says once, few, many or a class for expanded clones.

D: TRBD1; size: NA; J: TRBJ2-2; V: TRBV7-8; DNA: TGTGCCAGCAGCCCGGGGACAGGGGGAAACACCGGGGAGCTGTTTTTT; CDR3: CASSPGTGGNTGELFF
D: TRBD2; size: NA; J: TRBJ2-7; V: TRBV15; DNA: TGTGCCACCAGCAGAGGGACCGGGACTAGTGGTACCGAGCAGTACTTC; CDR3: CATSRGTGTSGTEQYF
D: NA; size: NA; J: TRBJ1-2; V: TRBV4-2; DNA: TGTGCCAGCAGCCCAAAACAAGGAAAGAACTATGGCTACACCTTC; CDR3: CASSPKQGKNYGYTF
D: NA; size: NA; J: TRBJ2-1; V: TRBV6-5; DNA: TGTGCCAGCAGCCATTCCCTCACCGGTGAGCAGTTCTTC; CDR3: CASSHSLTGEQFF
D: NA; size: NA; J: TRBJ2-3; V: TRBV7-9; DNA: TGTGCCAGCAGCTTATTATTGACTGCAGATACGCAGTATTTT; CDR3: CASSLLLTADTQYF
D: TRBD2; size: NA; J: TRBJ2-1; V: TRBV19; DNA: TGTGCCAGTAGTATTGGCGGGGGTACAACCGGCGGTGAGCAGTTCTTC; CDR3: CASSIGGGTTGGEQFF
D: NA; size: NA; J: TRBJ1-1; V: TRBV6-6; DNA: TGTGCCAGCAGTCCCCCGACGTTAGTACAGAACACTGAAGCTTTCTTT; CDR3: CASSPPTLVQNTEAFF
D: TRBD2; size: NA; J: TRBJ2-3; V: TRBV27; DNA: TGTGCCAGCAGTTTACGGACTAGCGGGACAGATACGCAGTATTTT; CDR3: CASSLRTSGTDTQYF
D: TRBD2; size: NA; J: TRBJ2-5; V: TRBV9; DNA: TGTGCCAGCAGCCCTTCCGGGACTAGCGGACAAGAGACCCAGTACTTC; CDR3: CASSPSGTSGQETQYF
D: NA; size: NA; J: TRBJ2-2; V: TRBV19; DNA: TGTGCCCTCGGCGCCGGCACCGGGGAGCTGTTTTTT; CDR3: CALGAGTGELFF
D: NA; size: NA; J: TRBJ2-1; V: TRBV7-9; DNA: TGTGCCAGCAGCTTAGGGGGCCCCTACAATGAGCAGTTCTTC; CDR3: CASSLGGPYNEQFF
D: NA; size: NA; J: TRBJ2-2; V: TRBV5-6; DNA: TGTGCCAGCAGCGGGGAGTACGGGACCTATGGTCCCGGGGAGCTGTTTTTT; CDR3: CASSGEYGTYGPGELFF
D: TRBD2; size: NA; J: TRBJ2-1; V: TRBV28; DNA: TGTGCCAGCAGTTTGGGGCTAGCGGGAGGCCCGGCCTACAATGAGCAGTTCTTC; CDR3: CASSLGLAGGPAYNEQFF
D: TRBD2; size: NA; J: TRBJ2-1; V: TRBV7-7; DNA: TGTGCTAGCAGCTCCGGACTAGCCGAGTATCGTGAGCAGTTCTTC; CDR3: CASSSGLAEYREQFF
D: NA; size: NA; J: TRBJ1-2; V: TRBV4-3; DNA: TGCGCCAGCAGCCAAGATAAGACAACGGGCTATGGCTACACCTTC; CDR3: CASSQDKTTGYGYTF
D: NA; size: NA; J: TRBJ2-1; V: TRBV6-1; DNA: TGTGCCAGCCTTGGGCCAGGGATCGAACAGTTCTTC; CDR3: CASLGPGIEQFF
D: NA; size: NA; J: TRBJ1-5; V: TRBV5-6; DNA: TGTGCCAGCAGCTTCGCCGGGGGTGGTGGAAGTCAGCCCCAGCATTTT; CDR3: CASSFAGGGGSQPQHF
D: TRBD2; size: NA; J: TRBJ2-5; V: TRBV5-1; DNA: TGCGCCAGCAGCCTTAGCGGGAGGGGGCCTAAAGAGACCCAGTACTTC; CDR3: CASSLSGRGPKETQYF
D: NA; size: NA; J: TRBJ2-1; V: TRBV29-1; DNA: TGCAGCGTTGAGTGGAGGCTGAATGAGCAGTTCTTC; CDR3: CSVEWRLNEQFF
D: NA; size: NA; J: TRBJ2-6; V: TRBV28; DNA: TGTGCCAGCAGTTTAGGTGCCAGGGTATCACGTGGGGCCAACGTCCTGACTTTC; CDR3: CASSLGARVSRGANVLTF
D: NA; size: NA; J: TRBJ2-1; V: TRBV6-6; DNA: TGTGCCAGCAGTTCCCCTGTCCATGAGCAGTTCTTC; CDR3: CASSSPVHEQFF
D: NA; size: NA; J: TRBJ1-2; V: TRBV30; DNA: TGTGCCTGGACCCCCGACATTCGAGCTAACTATGGCTACACCTTC; CDR3: CAWTPDIRANYGYTF
D: NA; size: once; J: TRBJ2-5; V: TRBV7-9; DNA: TGTGCCAGCAGCTTAGGTTTCGAGACCCAGTACTTC; CDR3: CASSLGFETQYF